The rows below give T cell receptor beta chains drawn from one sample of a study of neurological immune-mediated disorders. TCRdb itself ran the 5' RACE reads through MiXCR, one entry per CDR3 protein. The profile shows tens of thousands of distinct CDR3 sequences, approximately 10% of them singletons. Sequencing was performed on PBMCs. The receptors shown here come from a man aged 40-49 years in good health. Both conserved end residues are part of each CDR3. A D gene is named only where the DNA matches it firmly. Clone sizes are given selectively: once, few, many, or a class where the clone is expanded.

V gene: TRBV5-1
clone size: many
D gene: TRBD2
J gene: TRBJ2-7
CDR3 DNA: TGCGCCAGCAGCACCGGGACTAGCGGGAAGTACGAGCAGTACTTC
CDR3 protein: CASSTGTSGKYEQYF

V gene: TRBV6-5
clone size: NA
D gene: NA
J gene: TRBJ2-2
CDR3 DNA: TGTGCCAGCAGAGGTTATAAGGGTAACACCGGGGAGCTGTTTTTT
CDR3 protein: CASRGYKGNTGELFF

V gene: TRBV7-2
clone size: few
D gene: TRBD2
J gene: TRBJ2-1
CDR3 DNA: TGTGCCAGCGCATTACGGGGGGCCTACAATGAGCAGTTCTTC
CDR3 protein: CASALRGAYNEQFF

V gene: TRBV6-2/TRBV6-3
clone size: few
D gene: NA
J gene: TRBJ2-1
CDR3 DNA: TGTGCCAGCAGGGAGGGAGAAAGATGGGGGCAGTTCTTC
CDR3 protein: CASREGERWGQFF

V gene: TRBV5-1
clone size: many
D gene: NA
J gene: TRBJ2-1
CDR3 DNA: TGCGCCAGCAGCCCCTATGAGGGTCGTAGAAACAATGAGCAGTTCTTC
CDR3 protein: CASSPYEGRRNNEQFF

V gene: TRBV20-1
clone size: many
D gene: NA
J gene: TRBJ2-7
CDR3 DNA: TGCAGTGCCCAGAAGGGGACTTACGAGCAGTACTTC
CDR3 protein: CSAQKGTYEQYF

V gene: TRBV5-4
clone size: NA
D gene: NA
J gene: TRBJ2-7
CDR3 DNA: TGTGCCAGCAGCTTGGGGCAGGGTCGACCCTCCTACGAGCAGTACTTC
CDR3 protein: CASSLGQGRPSYEQYF

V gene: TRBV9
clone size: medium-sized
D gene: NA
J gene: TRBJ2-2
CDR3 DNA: TGTGCCAGCAGCCCAGCCCAGGAGTGGTCCGGGGAGCTGTTTTTT
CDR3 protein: CASSPAQEWSGELFF

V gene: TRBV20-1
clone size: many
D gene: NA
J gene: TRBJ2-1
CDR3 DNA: TGCAGTGCTAGTGACGGGCCCGACAATGAGCAGTTCTTC
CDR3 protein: CSASDGPDNEQFF

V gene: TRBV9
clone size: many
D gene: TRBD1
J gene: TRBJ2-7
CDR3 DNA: TGTGCCAGCAGCGTTGATCTGGGACAGGGAGGCCCCGAGCAGTACTTC
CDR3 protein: CASSVDLGQGGPEQYF

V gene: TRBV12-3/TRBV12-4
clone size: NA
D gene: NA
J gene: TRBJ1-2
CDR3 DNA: TGTGCCAGCAGTCCTGGGCAGGGCTACACCTTC
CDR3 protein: CASSPGQGYTF

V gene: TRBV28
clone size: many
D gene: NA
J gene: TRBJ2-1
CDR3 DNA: TGTGCCAGCAGTTTTTCCGGGATACCTTACAATGAGCAGTTCTTC
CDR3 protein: CASSFSGIPYNEQFF

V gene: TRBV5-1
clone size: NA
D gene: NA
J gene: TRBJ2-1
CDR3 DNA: TGCGCCAGCAGCCCGGGCGTGAATGAGCAGTTCTTC
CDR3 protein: CASSPGVNEQFF

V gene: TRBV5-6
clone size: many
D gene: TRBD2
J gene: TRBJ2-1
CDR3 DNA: TGTGCCAGCAGCAGGGCGGGACTAGCGGAATACAATGAGCAGTTCTTC
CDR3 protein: CASSRAGLAEYNEQFF

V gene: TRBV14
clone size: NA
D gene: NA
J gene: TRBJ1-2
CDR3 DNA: TGTGCCAGCAGCCAAGCGTCTCTTAACTCACGGCTAGACTATGGCTACACCTTC
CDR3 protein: CASSQASLNSRLDYGYTF

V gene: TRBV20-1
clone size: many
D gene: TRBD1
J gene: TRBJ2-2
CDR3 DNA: TGCAGTGTTCCCGGGACAGGGGGTCCCTTCGGGAACACCGGGGAGCTGTTTTTT
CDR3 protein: CSVPGTGGPFGNTGELFF

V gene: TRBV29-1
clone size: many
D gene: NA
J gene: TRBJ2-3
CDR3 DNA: TGCAGCGTCGTGTTTGCGGACTACTACACAGATACGCAGTATTTT
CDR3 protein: CSVVFADYYTDTQYF

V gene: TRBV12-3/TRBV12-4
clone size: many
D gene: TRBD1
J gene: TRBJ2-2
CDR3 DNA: TGTGCCAGCAGTCTGGGACAGGATGACACCGGGGAGCTGTTTTTT
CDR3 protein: CASSLGQDDTGELFF

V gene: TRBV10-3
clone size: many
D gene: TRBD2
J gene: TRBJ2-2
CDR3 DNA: TGTGCCATCAGTGAGACCCGGGGACTAGCGGTTAACACCGGGGAGCTGTTTTTT
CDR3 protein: CAISETRGLAVNTGELFF

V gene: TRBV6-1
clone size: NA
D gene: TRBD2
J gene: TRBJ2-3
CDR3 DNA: TGTGCCAGCAGGGGGACTATCACAGATACGCAGTATTTT
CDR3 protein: CASRGTITDTQYF

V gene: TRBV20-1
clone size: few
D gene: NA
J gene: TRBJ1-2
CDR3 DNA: TGCAGTGCTAGAGATAGACCCCGAGACAATGGCTACACCTTC
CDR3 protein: CSARDRPRDNGYTF

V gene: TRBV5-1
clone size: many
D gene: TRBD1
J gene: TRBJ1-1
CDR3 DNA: TGCGCCAGCAGCCCACGACAGGGGACTGAAGCTTTCTTT
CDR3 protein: CASSPRQGTEAFF

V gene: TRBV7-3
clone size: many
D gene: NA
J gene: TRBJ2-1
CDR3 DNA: TGTGCCAGCAGCCTCTCCCGCACCGTGTGGGGTATTTACAATGAGCAGTTCTTC
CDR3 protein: CASSLSRTVWGIYNEQFF

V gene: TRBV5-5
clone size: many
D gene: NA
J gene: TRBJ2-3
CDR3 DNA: TGTGCCAGCAGCTTAAGCCCCTATCTAAGATACTCGCAGTATTTT
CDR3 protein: CASSLSPYLRYSQYF

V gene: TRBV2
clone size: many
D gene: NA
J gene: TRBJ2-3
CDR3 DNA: TGTGCCAGCAGTCCCCGGGCAGGTGGCACAGATACGCAGTATTTT
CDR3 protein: CASSPRAGGTDTQYF

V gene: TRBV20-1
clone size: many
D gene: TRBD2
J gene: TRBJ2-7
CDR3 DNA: TGCAGTGCTAGAGATACCGGGGGGGGGTACGAGCAGTACTTC
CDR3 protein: CSARDTGGGYEQYF

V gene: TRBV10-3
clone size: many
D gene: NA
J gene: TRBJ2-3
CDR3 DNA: TGTGCCATCAGTGAGTCGGCGGGGGCCACGGATACGCAGTATTTT
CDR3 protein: CAISESAGATDTQYF

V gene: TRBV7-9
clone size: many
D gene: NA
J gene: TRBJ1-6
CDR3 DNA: TGTGCCAGCAGCTTATCAACAGGGAATTCACCCCTCCACTTT
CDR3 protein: CASSLSTGNSPLHF